The next 23 T cell receptor beta chains were all read from a single sample in a study of shared clonotypes between healthy human individuals. TCRdb's copy holds only in-frame clones and misses some; the assay was immunoSEQ multiplex PCR. The repertoire includes hundreds of thousands of clones, 97% of them detected once, and around 0.058% sits in the top ten. Sequenced: naive CD4+ T cells sorted from blood. Subset given: CD45RA+ positively selected. The receptors originated from a woman aged 25-40 years in good health.

The table lists this clone with a few counts. This chain connects TRBV2 to TRBJ1-3; D unresolved. This CDR3 contains 13 residues. Germline V gene data show CDR1 as SNHLY and CDR2 as FYNNEI. V gave up 5 bases and J gave up 0 bases, with 5 bases separating them. The CDR3 protein is CASSPNSGNTIYF. The CDR3 DNA is TGTGCCAGCAGTCCTAACTCTGGAAACACCATATATTTT. Looking up the rest from reference TRBV2 and TRBJ1-3 gives the full variable domain: EPEVTQTPSHQVTQMGQEVILRCVPISNHLYFYWYRQILGQKVEFLVSFYNNEISEKSEIFDDQFSVERPDGSNFTLKIRSTKLEDSAMYFCASSPNSGNTIYFGEGSWLTVV.

Comments on this clone: Germline and junction disagree at one end, which may indicate a read error. The DNA of the CDR3 is TGTGCCAGCAGTCCTCATACGGCCCCTGAAGCTCTCTTT. Translated: CASSPHTAPEALF. The chain links TRBV28 to TRBJ1-1; D is unresolved. This CDR3 has 13 residues. The V gene's germline CDR1 is MDHEN and CDR2 SYDVKM.

The gene calls are TRBV29-1 and TRBJ2-7; 14 nucleotides match TRBD2. Germline V CDR1 and CDR2: SQVTM, ANQGSEA. The CDR3 has 13 amino acids. Trimming cost V 6 bases and J 9 bases; bases outside gene matches: 7. This CDR3 reads CSVRTSGRMVQYF. The DNA for the CDR3 is TGCAGCGTCCGGACTAGCGGGAGGATGGTGCAGTACTTC.

The gene calls are TRBV6-5 and TRBJ2-3, with unresolved D. Germline CDR1 and CDR2: MNHEY and SVGAGI. The CDR3 covers 14 residues. Between the trimmed V and J ends, which lost 5 bases and 7 bases, there was a span of 16 bases. The DNA of the CDR3 is TGTGCCAGCAGTATGAGCGAGCTAGTAAATACGCAGTATTTT. This sequence encodes CASSMSELVNTQYF.

DNA of the CDR3: TGTGCCAGCGGCACAACCCCCAAGTTCTTC. Its translation: CASGTTPKFF. V usage is TRBV27 and J usage is TRBJ2-1, with no clear D. This CDR3 has 10 amino acids. Trimming took 8 bases from V and 14 from J, leaving 13 bases between them. Germline CDR1 and CDR2: MNHEY and SMNVEV (reference sequence).

The chain couples TRBV15 to TRBJ2-3; maybe TRBD2 (6 bases). The CDR3 covers 16 residues. V lost 0 bases and J lost 2, with 12 bases in between. CDR1 is LNHNV and CDR2 is YYDKDF in the germline V gene (reference sequence). CDR3 DNA sequence: TGTGCCACCAGCAGAGAGGGTAGCGGAGCCACAGATACGCAGTATTTT. As protein: CATSREGSGATDTQYF.

The chain joins TRBV6-1 to TRBJ2-7; D is ambiguous. CDR1 is MNHNS, CDR2 SASEGT, per germline. V dropped 6 bases and J dropped 1 base, with 7 bases sitting between them. This CDR3 has 12 residues. The CDR3 here is CASRGPSYEQYF. DNA for the CDR3: TGTGCCAGCAGAGGACCTTCCTACGAGCAGTACTTC.

V usage is TRBV15 and J usage is TRBJ1-2; D remains ambiguous. The V gene lost 4 bases and the J gene lost 8 bases, with 14 bases spanning the gap. Germline-derived CDR1 and CDR2 are LNHNV and YYDKDF (reference sequence). The CDR3 contains 13 residues. CDR3 DNA: TGTGCCACCAGCAAGCCGGGAGTGCCGGGCTACACCTTC. Translating gives CATSKPGVPGYTF. The whole variable domain, filled in from reference TRBV15 and TRBJ1-2, reads DAMVIQNPRYQVTQFGKPVTLSCSQTLNHNVMYWYQQKSSQAPKLLFHYYDKDFNNEADTPDNFQSRRPNTSFCFLDIRSPGLGDTAMYLCATSKPGVPGYTFGSGTRLTVV.

In this sample, this clone turned up once. The chain couples TRBV5-1 to TRBJ1-5, with 8 bases matching TRBD1. Germline V CDR1 and CDR2: SGHRS, YFSETQ. The CDR3 totals 14 residues. Trimming at V came to 2 bases and at J to 6 bases, leaving 4 bases not matched to a gene. The CDR3 sequence: CASSLVTGVQPQHF. DNA for the CDR3: TGCGCCAGCAGCTTAGTGACAGGGGTTCAGCCCCAGCATTTT.

The chain employs TRBV18 and TRBJ2-5, with 8 bases that match TRBD2. There are 15 residues in the CDR3. Trimming at V came to 6 bases and at J to 3 bases, leaving 9 bases not matched to a gene. CDR1 is KGHSH, CDR2 LQKENI, per germline. CDR3 coding DNA: TGTGCCAGCTCCCCGTTTGGGCGGGAGGAAGAGACCCAGTACTTC. Protein: CASSPFGREEETQYF.

This chain connects TRBV28 to TRBJ1-5; 7 bases are shared with TRBD1. V was pared by 5 bases and J by 7 bases, with 14 bases of the junction left unmatched. Germline loops: CDR1 MDHEN, CDR2 SYDVKM. This CDR3 is 16 amino acids long. CDR3 nucleotides: TGTGCCAGCAGTCCTCGAGGAGTAGGGGGCAGGCAGCCCCAGCATTTT. This codes for CASSPRGVGGRQPQHF.

This chain joins TRBV4-1 and TRBJ1-3, with TRBD1 matching over 10 bases. Trimming took 0 bases from V and 1 from J; bases not matched to a gene: 9. Germline CDR1 reads MGHRA; CDR2 reads YSYEKL. CDR3 length: 19 amino acids. In DNA, the CDR3 is TGCGCCAGCAGCCAAGACGGGACAGGGGTGTTCGGGTCTGGAAACACCATATATTTT. Its translation is CASSQDGTGVFGSGNTIYF.

This clone was recorded once. The J gene is TRBJ1-1, the V gene TRBV27; no definite D call. Deletions cut 1 base from V and 0 bases from J, with 9 bases between. This CDR3 region has 15 residues. Germline lookup yields CDR1 MNHEY and CDR2 SMNVEV (reference sequence). CDR3 sequence reads: CASSLLGSVNTEAFF. DNA for the CDR3: TGTGCCAGCAGTTTATTGGGCAGCGTGAACACTGAAGCTTTCTTT.

The chain is built from TRBV28 and TRBJ1-1, with D possibly TRBD1 on 6 matching bases. In germline, CDR1 is MDHEN, CDR2 SYDVKM. The CDR3 contains 16 residues. Trimming stripped 8 bases from V and 1 base from J, with 20 bases between. The CDR3, as DNA: TGTGCCAGCGGTACCCCCGCGGGGGCGCGGAACACTGAAGCTTTCTTT. Encoded protein: CASGTPAGARNTEAFF.

This chain links TRBV7-9 with TRBJ2-2; 7 bases line up with TRBD1. CDR1 is SEHNR and CDR2 is FQNEAQ in the germline V gene (reference sequence). CDR3 length: 14 amino acids. Unmatched junction bases numbered 14, after V lost 6 bases and J lost 13 bases. The CDR3 loop is CASRTGTARGGLFF. In DNA, the CDR3 is TGTGCCAGCAGAACCGGGACAGCCAGAGGTGGGCTGTTTTTT.

CDR3 protein: CASSEREGRNEQFF. For the CDR3, the DNA is TGTGCCAGCAGCGAGCGGGAGGGCCGCAATGAGCAGTTCTTC. The genes are TRBV7-8 and TRBJ2-1, with 10 bases lining up with TRBD2. The CDR3 has 14 residues. Germline CDR1 SGHVS, CDR2 FQNEAQ. Losses at the gene ends were 5 bases for V and 6 bases for J; bases not matched to a gene: 4.

The genes are TRBV5-1 and TRBJ2-1; 11 positions match TRBD1. Germline V gene lookup returns CDR1 SGHRS and CDR2 YFSETQ. There are 15 residues in the CDR3. V was clipped by 3 bases and J by 4 bases; unmatched bases: 3. CDR3 region: CASSWGTGGYNEQFF. As DNA, the CDR3 is TGCGCCAGCAGCTGGGGGACAGGGGGATACAATGAGCAGTTCTTC. Using reference TRBV5-1 and TRBJ2-1 for the parts outside the CDR3, the full variable domain is KAGVTQTPRYLIKTRGQQVTLSCSPISGHRSVSWYQQTPGQGLQFLFEYFSETQRNKGNFPGRFSGRQFSNSRSEMNVSTLELGDSALYLCASSWGTGGYNEQFFGPGTRLTVL.

This sequence joins TRBV6-4 and TRBJ1-3, with 7 bases that match TRBD1. Germline-derived CDR1 and CDR2 are MRHNA and SNTAGT. Unmatched junction bases numbered 5, after V lost 8 bases and J lost 4 bases. CDR3 length: 13 amino acids. The CDR3 DNA reads as TGTGCCAGCTCAGGGGGATCCGGAAACACCATATATTTT. This sequence encodes CASSGGSGNTIYF.

Regarding this clone: One end of the junction fails to match germline, which may point to a read error. This sequence joins TRBV10-3 and TRBJ2-3, with a weak D call TRBD1 (6 bases). This CDR3 spans 11 amino acids. Germline CDR1 and CDR2: ENHRY and SYGVKD. The CDR3 sequence is CAVRTDWTQYF. The CDR3 DNA follows: TGTGCCGTCAGGACAGACTGGACGCAGTATTTT.

The rearrangement joins TRBV5-1 to TRBJ1-4; no clear D. V was cut by 0 bases and J by 7 bases, with 7 bases left in between. CDR1 and CDR2 (germline): SGHRS, YFSETQ. CDR3 length: 13 amino acids. The CDR3 region has the DNA TGCGCCAGCAGCTTGGAAATGGGTGAAAAACTGTTTTTT. It translates to CASSLEMGEKLFF. The variable domain in full, completed from reference TRBV5-1 and TRBJ1-4, reads KAGVTQTPRYLIKTRGQQVTLSCSPISGHRSVSWYQQTPGQGLQFLFEYFSETQRNKGNFPGRFSGRQFSNSRSEMNVSTLELGDSALYLCASSLEMGEKLFFGSGTQLSVL.

As concerns this clone: In the same sample, other DNA sequences code for this CDR3. This chain joins TRBV28 and TRBJ2-7; 10 positions agree with TRBD2. The CDR3 contains 13 residues. J was trimmed by 7 bases and V by 3 bases; bases with no gene match: 3. Germline-derived CDR1 and CDR2 are MDHEN and SYDVKM. For the CDR3, the DNA is TGTGCCAGCAGTTTGTCTAGCGGGAGAGAGCAGTACTTC. Translated, it gives CASSLSSGREQYF.

This chain joins TRBV28 and TRBJ1-2; possible D gene TRBD1, 5 bases. The V gene's germline CDR1 is MDHEN and CDR2 SYDVKM. Trimming took off 3 bases at V and 5 bases at J, with 10 bases between the two ends. This CDR3 contains 13 residues. The DNA for the CDR3 is TGTGCCAGCAGTTTCTTTCCAGGGTATGGCTACACCTTC. Translating it yields CASSFFPGYGYTF.

The chain carries TRBV28 and TRBJ2-5; TRBD2 aligns across 9 bases. Germline-derived CDR1 and CDR2 are MDHEN and SYDVKM. V lost 0 bases to trimming and J lost 2 bases; unmatched junction nucleotides: 7. This CDR3 region has 17 residues. The chain's CDR3 is CASSLWPSGALQETQYF. CDR3 bases: TGTGCCAGCAGTTTATGGCCTAGCGGGGCTCTTCAAGAGACCCAGTACTTC.